The sequence of this TCR beta chain was determined in a study of cytomegalovirus exposure and HLA in healthy donors. Primers for the PCR totalled 60 Vbeta and 13 Jbeta. Sequenced by immunoSEQ multiplex PCR; TCRdb stores in-frame clones only, minus some. The repertoire holds approximately 94,000 clones, with about 80% as singletons. Trimming pared 0 bases from V and 9 bases from J, leaving 10 bases between. This CDR3 is 13 amino acids long. Looked up from germline, CDR1 is LNHNV and CDR2 is YYDKDF (reference sequence). The TCR originated in a man aged 25 to 45 in good health and CMV-seropositive. The material sequenced was PBMCs. This chain joins TRBV15 and TRBJ2-3; a weak D match, TRBD2 (5 bases). The CDR3 is CATSRDVKRTQYF. Here the CDR3 DNA reads TGTGCCACCAGCAGAGATGTGAAGCGGACGCAGTATTTT.